This T cell receptor (beta chain) was observed in a study of T cell repertoires in cytomegalovirus infection. Study context: Newly reported HLA-C-restricted and thoroughly characterized HLA-B-restricted CMV epitopes were employed. A matching HLA type, together with CMV infection, was signaled by public TCR beta signatures. Overall study results and limits: HLA-C-restricted, CMV-specific TCR beta clonotypes were dominant ex vivo. Summed frequency of public TCR beta families distinguished CMV carriers with the relevant HLA.

This CDR3 has 15 residues. V gave up 0 bases and J gave up 4 bases; unmatched junction bases: 4. Germline lookup yields CDR1 MNHEY and CDR2 SVGAGI. This clonotype was seen only a few times. Its antigen is not identified. TCRdb recomputed calls from the reads with MiXCR, one row per CDR3 protein. The sample lists about 920,000 distinct CDR3 sequences; less than 35% were seen once. The gene calls are TRBV6-5 and TRBJ1-2; 8 bases line up with TRBD1. Material: cultured CD8+ T cells from PBMCs, obtained from culture after CMV antigen stimulation. The clonotype was recovered from a human donor in good health (CMV status not recorded). Some clones in this sample may be carry-over from other donors' samples. In DNA form, the CDR3 reads TGTGCCAGCAGTTACTCGATCCAGGGGGCCTATGGCTACACCTTC. This sequence encodes CASSYSIQGAYGYTF.